Each of the 28 T cell receptor beta chains below was sequenced from the same sample in a study of cytomegalovirus exposure and HLA in healthy donors. This PCR relied on a set of 60 Vbeta primers and 13 Jbeta primers. Profiled with immunoSEQ multiplex PCR; TCRdb holds only in-frame clones, not every one. The sample has over 200,000 clones; about 70% are singletons. The specimen was PBMCs. All receptors derive from a woman aged 25 to 45 in good health and CMV-seronegative.

The gene calls are TRBV15 and TRBJ2-7; D gene ambiguous. The V end lost 5 bases, the J end lost 0 bases, and 14 bases lay between the germline ends. The CDR3 is 15 residues long. Germline V lookup: CDR1 LNHNV, CDR2 YYDKDF (reference sequence). CDR3 nucleotide sequence: TGTGCCACCAGCTCCCAACCGAGGAGCTCCTACGAGCAGTACTTC. This translates into CATSSQPRSSYEQYF.

The rearrangement links TRBV7-6 to TRBJ2-7, with a tentative D call TRBD1 (5 bases). Germline CDR1 reads SGHVS; CDR2 reads FNYEAQ. The V and J ends lost 8 bases and 0 bases respectively, with 17 bases between them. The CDR3 runs to 15 residues. The CDR3 DNA reads TGTGCCAGCCAATTGACAGTCGCGAGCTCCTACGAGCAGTACTTC. Protein sequence: CASQLTVASSYEQYF.

The chain employs TRBV30 and TRBJ1-2; D perhaps matches TRBD1 (6 bases). This CDR3 comprises 17 residues. V was shortened by 4 bases and J by 4 bases, with 25 bases between the two germline ends. Per germline, CDR1 GTSNPN and CDR2 SVGIG (reference sequence). The CDR3 region is CAWTHPDSQIFLYGYTF. In DNA, the CDR3 is TGTGCCTGGACCCACCCGGACAGCCAAATCTTCCTCTATGGCTACACCTTC. Based on the CDR3 plus reference TRBV30 and TRBJ1-2, the full variable domain is SQTIHQWPATLVQPVGSPLSLECTVEGTSNPNLYWYRQAAGRGLQLLFYSVGIGQISSEVPQNLSASRPQDRQFILSSKKLLLSDSGFYLCAWTHPDSQIFLYGYTFGSGTRLTVV.

The gene calls are TRBV11-2 and TRBJ1-3; TRBD1 agrees at 7 bases. This CDR3 is 17 amino acids long. CDR1 is SGHAT and CDR2 is FQNNGV in the germline V gene. Trimming took 5 bases from V and 4 from J; bases not matched to a gene: 14. CDR3 nucleotides: TGTGCCAGCAGCCCCCACCGGGACAGTTCTTACGGAAACACCATATATTTT. Its translation: CASSPHRDSSYGNTIYF.

The rearrangement uses TRBV6-4 and TRBJ1-2; 8 bases are a match to TRBD1. This CDR3 region has 15 residues. In germline, CDR1 is MRHNA, CDR2 SNTAGT. With V trimmed by 0 bases and J by 4 bases, 4 bases remained unmatched. The DNA for the CDR3 is TGTGCCAGCAGTGACTCGGCAGGGGGCCTCTATGGCTACACCTTC. Protein: CASSDSAGGLYGYTF.

The chain recombines TRBV27 with TRBJ1-1; TRBD1 is a possible D gene (5 bases). The CDR3 runs 14 residues. Germline V CDR1 and CDR2: MNHEY, SMNVEV (reference sequence). V gave up 8 bases and J gave up 1 base, with 14 bases separating them. The CDR3 reads CASGPQGGNTEAFF. DNA for the CDR3: TGTGCCAGCGGCCCCCAGGGCGGGAACACTGAAGCTTTCTTT.

The DNA of the CDR3 is TGTGCCAGCAGCCCGGGGGGAGCGGGAAAAGAGACCCAGTACTTC. It specifies CASSPGGAGKETQYF. The gene calls are TRBV7-2 and TRBJ2-5; 7 bases match TRBD2. The V segment lost 5 bases and the J segment 3 bases; nucleotides outside the gene matches: 9. CDR3 length: 15 residues. Germline CDR1 reads SGHTA; CDR2 reads FQGNSA.

This chain connects TRBV19 to TRBJ1-5, with a weak D call TRBD1 (6 bases). Germline CDR1 is LNHDA and CDR2 is SQIVND (reference sequence). The CDR3 length is 14 residues. Trimming left V 3 bases short and J 7 bases short, with 13 bases between. CDR3 loop: CASSIQGKAQPQHF. In DNA form, the CDR3 reads TGTGCCAGTAGTATTCAGGGGAAGGCGCAGCCCCAGCATTTT.

The chain carries TRBV4-1 and TRBJ2-7, with TRBD2 matching 8 bases. The V and J ends lost 4 bases and 0 bases, in that order; junction bases with no gene match: 5. Germline V gene lookup returns CDR1 MGHRA and CDR2 YSYEKL. This CDR3 contains 15 residues. CDR3: CASSPGRGSSYEQYF. The DNA of the CDR3 is TGCGCCAGCAGCCCCGGGAGGGGTAGCTCCTACGAGCAGTACTTC.

The CDR3 bases are TGTGCCTGGAGTGCGGGGGATTACTACGAGCAGTACTTC. Encoded protein: CAWSAGDYYEQYF. The chain combines TRBV30 with TRBJ2-7; D is possibly TRBD2 (6 bases). The germline gives CDR1 GTSNPN, CDR2 SVGIG (reference sequence). Trimming pared 1 base from V and 3 bases from J, leaving 10 bases between. This CDR3 is 13 amino acids long.

The CDR3 DNA sequence: TGTGCCAGCAGCTTAGTGGGGGGGAAGTGGGACACCATATATTTT. It specifies CASSLVGGKWDTIYF. The rearrangement uses TRBV7-8 and TRBJ1-3, with D perhaps TRBD1 (5 bases). V was shortened by 1 base and J by 8 bases, with 15 bases between the two germline ends. CDR3 length equals 15 residues. Germline lookup yields CDR1 SGHVS and CDR2 FQNEAQ.

Written as DNA, the CDR3 is TGTGCCAGCAGTGTACAGGGTGCCGGGGAGCTGTTTTTT. This sequence encodes CASSVQGAGELFF. The gene calls are TRBV6-5 and TRBJ2-2; tentative D call: TRBD1 (6 bases). The CDR3 is 13 residues long. The germline V gene encodes CDR1 MNHEY and CDR2 SVGAGI. V was pared by 5 bases and J by 6 bases, with 10 bases between.

The chain couples TRBV30 to TRBJ1-1; 8 bases map to TRBD1. Germline loops: CDR1 GTSNPN, CDR2 SVGIG (reference sequence). The ends lost 8 bases at V and 1 base at J; junction bases unmatched: 6. The CDR3 is 13 amino acids. The chain's CDR3 is CARTGGWNTEAFF. DNA for the CDR3: TGTGCCAGAACAGGGGGATGGAACACTGAAGCTTTCTTT. The variable domain in full, completed from reference TRBV30 and TRBJ1-1, reads SQTIHQWPATLVQPVGSPLSLECTVEGTSNPNLYWYRQAAGRGLQLLFYSVGIGQISSEVPQNLSASRPQDRQFILSSKKLLLSDSGFYLCARTGGWNTEAFFGQGTRLTVV.

The genes are TRBV6-4 and TRBJ2-2; 7 positions agree with TRBD2. The germline V gene encodes CDR1 MRHNA and CDR2 SNTAGT. The V segment lost 2 bases and the J segment 3 bases; nucleotides outside the gene matches: 0. The CDR3 extends over 14 amino acids. The CDR3 reads CASSDGGDTGELFF. The CDR3 DNA sequence: TGTGCCAGCAGTGACGGGGGGGACACCGGGGAGCTGTTTTTT.

A note on this clone: Here the CDR3 omits its conserved ending phenylalanine or tryptophan, so a read error is the likely source. J is TRBJ2-3 and V is TRBV2, with 11 bases fitting TRBD2. Germline V lookup: CDR1 SNHLY, CDR2 FYNNEI. The CDR3 contains 17 residues. The trim removed 5 bases at V and 7 bases at J, leaving 14 bases unmatched. The CDR3 spells CASSRGELAGGRNTQYL. The DNA for the CDR3 is TGTGCCAGCAGTCGGGGCGAGTTAGCGGGGGGGAGGAATACGCAGTATTTG.

A few counts support this clone. V usage is TRBV7-2 and J usage is TRBJ1-5, with a weak D call TRBD1 (6 bases). Looked up from germline, CDR1 is SGHTA and CDR2 is FQGNSA. The V and J ends lost 5 bases and 6 bases respectively, with 20 bases between them. This CDR3 spans 16 amino acids. The CDR3 reads CASSPAGTSDLQPQHF. CDR3 in DNA: TGTGCCAGCAGCCCGGCCGGGACATCCGACCTTCAGCCCCAGCATTTT.

The chain combines TRBV7-6 with TRBJ2-3, with TRBD2 identical over 11 bases. The CDR3 extends over 16 amino acids. Germline V gene data show CDR1 as SGHVS and CDR2 as FNYEAQ. Losses at the gene ends were 5 bases for V and 4 bases for J; bases not matched to a gene: 8. The CDR3 nucleotides are TGTGCCAGCAGCCCCTTGACTAGCGGGGTGGCAGATACGCAGTATTTT. This sequence encodes CASSPLTSGVADTQYF.

V is TRBV6-1 and J is TRBJ2-7; 8 bases are shared with TRBD1. The CDR3 contains 14 residues. The germline V gene encodes CDR1 MNHNS and CDR2 SASEGT. J gave up 2 bases and V 7 bases, and 7 bases lay outside the gene matches. The CDR3 sequence: CASIYRDRPYEQYF. In DNA, the CDR3 is TGTGCCAGCATTTACCGGGACAGGCCCTACGAGCAGTACTTC.

The chain employs TRBV6-1 and TRBJ2-3; 11 positions match TRBD1. J gave up 6 bases and V 10 bases, and 12 bases lay outside the gene matches. This CDR3 is built from 15 residues. Germline CDR1 and CDR2: MNHNS and SASEGT. The CDR3 loop is CATLRRDRGGDTQYF. The CDR3 nucleotides are TGTGCCACCTTACGAAGGGACAGGGGGGGGGATACGCAGTATTTT.

The V gene is TRBV7-2, the J gene TRBJ1-2; 9 bases match TRBD1. V shed 5 bases and J 10 bases; nucleotides not matched to a gene: 5. The CDR3 sequence is 12 residues long. In germline, CDR1 is SGHTA, CDR2 FQGNSA. The CDR3 spells CASSRDRDPYTF. The CDR3 DNA sequence: TGTGCCAGCAGCCGGGACAGGGATCCCTACACCTTC. Full variable domain (outside the CDR3, taken from reference TRBV7-2 and TRBJ1-2): GAGVSQSPSNKVTEKGKDVELRCDPISGHTALYWYRQSLGQGLEFLIYFQGNSAPDKSGLPSDRFSAERTGGSVSTLTIQRTQQEDSAVYLCASSRDRDPYTFGSGTRLTVV.

The DNA of the CDR3 is TGTGCCAGCAGCTTAGGTATCCCCTACGAGCAGTACTTC. As protein: CASSLGIPYEQYF. The rearrangement joins TRBV11-1 to TRBJ2-7; unclear D gene. The CDR3 is 13 amino acids. Per germline, CDR1 SGHAT and CDR2 FQDESV (reference sequence). The V end was cut by 1 base, the J end by 2 bases, with 6 bases between. Drawing the rest from reference TRBV11-1 and TRBJ2-7, the complete variable domain is EAEVAQSPRYKITEKSQAVAFWCDPISGHATLYWYRQILGQGPELLVQFQDESVVDDSQLPKDRFSAERLKGVDSTLKIQPAELGDSAMYLCASSLGIPYEQYFGPGTRLTVT.

V gene TRBV6-1 combines with J gene TRBJ1-1, with 7 positions matching TRBD1. V lost 5 bases and J lost 8; bases outside the gene matches: 5. This CDR3 is 12 amino acids long. Germline V gene data show CDR1 as MNHNS and CDR2 as SASEGT. CDR3 region: CASSSRGQEAFF. DNA for the CDR3: TGTGCCAGCAGTTCCCGGGGACAGGAAGCTTTCTTT.

The genes are TRBV7-9 and TRBJ2-3, with TRBD2 as a possible D gene (6 bases). Per germline, CDR1 SEHNR and CDR2 FQNEAQ (reference sequence). Trimming removed 11 bases from V and 0 bases from J, with 18 bases in between. The CDR3 spans 15 residues. The CDR3 reads CAGDLSGSSTDTQYF. As DNA, the CDR3 is TGTGCCGGAGACCTTAGCGGATCTAGCACAGATACGCAGTATTTT. Using reference TRBV7-9 and TRBJ2-3 for the parts outside the CDR3, the full variable domain is DTGVSQNPRHKITKRGQNVTFRCDPISEHNRLYWYRQTLGQGPEFLTYFQNEAQLEKSRLLSDRFSAERPKGSFSTLEIQRTEQGDSAMYLCAGDLSGSSTDTQYFGPGTRLTVL.

The chain employs TRBV5-4 and TRBJ1-2, with TRBD1 identical over 7 bases. Trimming took 2 bases from V and 2 from J; bases not matched to a gene: 6. The CDR3 is 15 amino acids. The germline CDR1 and CDR2 sequences are SGHNT and YYREEE (reference sequence). CDR3 sequence reads: CASSLYTGANYGYTF. CDR3 DNA sequence: TGTGCCAGCAGCTTATATACAGGGGCGAACTATGGCTACACCTTC.

This clone was counted once. Written as DNA, the CDR3 is TGTGCCAGTAGGGTACCCGGGACAGGGGCTAACTATGGCTACACCTTC. Its translation: CASRVPGTGANYGYTF. The chain has TRBV19 and TRBJ1-2; 10 positions match TRBD1. The CDR3 totals 16 residues. V trimming: 6 bases; J trimming: 0 bases; junction bases outside the gene matches: 7. The germline CDR1 and CDR2 sequences are LNHDA and SQIVND (reference sequence).

V gene TRBV7-3 combines with J gene TRBJ1-5, with a possible D match to TRBD1 (5 bases). The CDR3 length is 13 residues. Trimming took 5 bases from V and 7 from J, leaving 12 bases between them. Germline assignment: CDR1 SGHTA and CDR2 FQGTGA. For the CDR3, the DNA is TGTGCCAGCAGCCTTCGGGGGGGGCAGCCCCAGCATTTT. This sequence encodes CASSLRGGQPQHF. The complete variable domain, with remaining parts taken from reference TRBV7-3 and TRBJ1-5, reads GAGVSQTPSNKVTEKGKYVELRCDPISGHTALYWYRQSLGQGPEFLIYFQGTGAADDSGLPNDRFFAVRPEGSVSTLKIQRTERGDSAVYLCASSLRGGQPQHFGDGTRLSIL.

The gene calls are TRBV30 and TRBJ1-6; 7 bases are shared with TRBD1. V lost 0 bases to trimming and J lost 7 bases; unmatched junction nucleotides: 3. This CDR3 is 14 amino acids long. Per germline, CDR1 GTSNPN and CDR2 SVGIG (reference sequence). The CDR3 region has the DNA TGTGCCTGGAGTGTTGAGGGGGCCAATTCACCCCTCCACTTT. As protein: CAWSVEGANSPLHF.

The chain has TRBV2 and TRBJ1-4; TRBD1 matches 11 bases. Trimming removed 8 bases from V and 1 base from J; junction bases left unmatched: 3. Germline CDR1 SNHLY, CDR2 FYNNEI. There are 15 residues in the CDR3. The CDR3, as DNA: TGTGCCAGCCGGGACAGGGGGGTAACTAATGAAAAACTGTTTTTT. Translating gives CASRDRGVTNEKLFF.